These 28 T cell receptor beta chains were sequenced from one sample in a study of blood T cell repertoires in COVID-19. Profiling relied on immunoSEQ multiplex PCR, and the TCRdb table lists in-frame clones only, not all of them. This sample has some 90,000 clones; 86% occur once, and the top ten carry around 1.3%. The source material was peripheral blood. The source is a man older than 75 with active or convalescent COVID-19.

The chain couples TRBV2 to TRBJ2-1; D perhaps matches TRBD1 (7 bases). The CDR3 is made up of 15 amino acids. The germline V and J ends were trimmed by 5 bases and 2 bases, with 13 bases remaining between them. Germline CDR1 is SNHLY and CDR2 is FYNNEI. As DNA, the CDR3 is TGTGCCAGCAGTCAGGAGGGGGCCGCCTACAATGAGCAGTTCTTC. It translates to CASSQEGAAYNEQFF.

The chain employs TRBV7-3 and TRBJ2-2; D not resolved. The CDR3 totals 15 residues. CDR1 is SGHTA, CDR2 FQGTGA, per germline. V was shortened by 6 bases and J by 5 bases, with 16 bases between the two germline ends. The CDR3 spells CASSSGYGRTGELFF. CDR3 bases: TGTGCCAGCAGTTCTGGCTATGGGCGTACCGGGGAGCTGTTTTTT.

The chain links TRBV6-2 or TRBV6-3 to TRBJ2-7; the match to TRBD2 covers 11 bases. This CDR3 is 15 amino acids long. Germline values: CDR1 MNHEY, CDR2 SVGEGT. The V segment lost 2 bases and the J segment 7 bases; nucleotides outside the gene matches: 7. In DNA form, the CDR3 reads TGTGCCAGCAGTTACCTTAGCGGGAGGGCCGGGGAGCAGTACTTC. Its translation is CASSYLSGRAGEQYF.

The chain joins TRBV16 to TRBJ1-4; D is unresolved. The V gene's germline CDR1 is KGHSY and CDR2 FQNENV. The CDR3 contains 16 residues. Trimming removed 0 bases at V and 8 bases at J, with 16 bases between. The CDR3 region is CASSQSPGPEAEKLFF. In DNA form, the CDR3 reads TGTGCCAGCAGCCAATCGCCGGGCCCGGAGGCGGAAAAACTGTTTTTT.

The rearrangement joins TRBV19 to TRBJ2-2; 13 nucleotides agree with TRBD2. The V gene end was trimmed by 7 bases and the J gene end by 4 bases; junction bases not matched to a gene: 6. CDR1 and CDR2 from the germline V gene are LNHDA and SQIVND (reference sequence). This CDR3 has 16 amino acids. The CDR3 protein is CASNKGTSGITGELFF. In nucleotides, the CDR3 is TGTGCCAGTAACAAGGGGACTAGCGGGATCACCGGGGAGCTGTTTTTT.

The chain carries TRBV7-2 and TRBJ2-1, with 10 nucleotides matching TRBD2. There are 16 residues in the CDR3. The J segment lost 9 bases and the V segment lost 0 bases, leaving 8 bases of the junction unmatched. Germline V gives CDR1 SGHTA, CDR2 FQGNSA. The CDR3 here is CASSLAGLAGAVEQFF. The CDR3 region has the DNA TGTGCCAGCAGCTTAGCAGGGCTAGCGGGAGCGGTTGAGCAGTTCTTC.

This chain uses TRBV9 with TRBJ2-5, with D perhaps TRBD1 (6 bases). The germline gives CDR1 SGDLS, CDR2 YYNGEE. The V end was cut by 1 base, the J end by 5 bases, with 12 bases between. The CDR3 has 14 residues. This chain's CDR3 is CASSVSQGRETQYF. The CDR3 coding sequence is TGTGCCAGCAGCGTATCTCAGGGGCGGGAGACCCAGTACTTC.

This chain uses TRBV2 with TRBJ1-4; tentatively, D is TRBD1 (6 bases). The V end was cut by 3 bases, the J end by 7 bases, with 18 bases between. The CDR3 length is 16 residues. Germline V gene lookup returns CDR1 SNHLY and CDR2 FYNNEI. The CDR3 DNA reads TGTGCCAGCAGTGATAACCAGGGGTCCTCGGGTGAAAAACTGTTTTTT. This translates into CASSDNQGSSGEKLFF.

The rearrangement uses TRBV6-2 or TRBV6-3 and TRBJ2-7; 8 positions agree with TRBD1. The length of the CDR3 is 13 residues. V lost 6 bases, J lost 6 bases, and 7 bases stayed unmatched. Germline V gene lookup returns CDR1 MNHEY and CDR2 SVGEGT. In DNA, the CDR3 is TGTGCCAGCAGCTGGAGGACAGGGCGCGAGCAGTACTTC. This translates into CASSWRTGREQYF.

The chain links TRBV2 to TRBJ2-2, with 7 bases that match TRBD1. Trimming at V came to 6 bases and at J to 5 bases, leaving 3 bases not matched to a gene. Looked up from germline, CDR1 is SNHLY and CDR2 is FYNNEI. The CDR3 sequence is 13 residues long. The DNA for the CDR3 is TGTGCCAGCAGGCTGACAGGGACCGGGGAGCTGTTTTTT. Amino acids: CASRLTGTGELFF.

The chain couples TRBV6-4 to TRBJ1-4; D is perhaps TRBD1 (5 bases). The CDR3 spans 16 residues. Between the trimmed V and J ends, which lost 2 bases and 0 bases, there was a span of 10 bases. The germline CDR1 and CDR2 sequences are MRHNA and SNTAGT. The CDR3 reads CASSDQGSATNEKLFF. As DNA, the CDR3 is TGTGCCAGCAGTGACCAGGGTTCCGCAACTAATGAAAAACTGTTTTTT.

The gene calls are TRBV12-3 or TRBV12-4 and TRBJ2-7; 7 bases are a match to TRBD1. This CDR3 has 13 residues. Trimming removed 6 bases from V and 2 bases from J; junction bases left unmatched: 4. The CDR3 sequence is CASSPGTAYEQYF. The CDR3 nucleotides are TGTGCCAGCAGCCCCGGGACAGCCTACGAGCAGTACTTC.

The chain couples TRBV25-1 to TRBJ1-1, with TRBD1 identical over 8 bases. Germline assignment: CDR1 MGHDK and CDR2 SYGVNS. The CDR3 is 16 amino acids. The V segment lost 1 base and the J segment 1 base; nucleotides outside the gene matches: 5. The CDR3, as DNA: TGTGCCAGCAGTGAATCTGGCAGGGGGCAGAACACTGAAGCTTTCTTT. Translation: CASSESGRGQNTEAFF. Based on the CDR3 plus reference TRBV25-1 and TRBJ1-1, the full variable domain is EADIYQTPRYLVIGTGKKITLECSQTMGHDKMYWYQQDPGMELHLIHYSYGVNSTEKGDLSSESTVSRIRTEHFPLTLESARPSHTSQYLCASSESGRGQNTEAFFGQGTRLTVV.

The V gene is TRBV19, the J gene TRBJ1-1; D is undetermined. V dropped 6 bases and J dropped 6 bases, with 14 bases sitting between them. The CDR3 runs 13 residues. Germline V gene sequence: CDR1 LNHDA, CDR2 SQIVND (reference sequence). DNA of the CDR3: TGTGCCAGTAGGATTGCGGGTTACCCTGAAGCTTTCTTT. Amino acid sequence: CASRIAGYPEAFF. The variable domain in full, completed from reference TRBV19 and TRBJ1-1, reads DGGITQSPKYLFRKEGQNVTLSCEQNLNHDAMYWYRQDPGQGLRLIYYSQIVNDFQKGDIAEGYSVSREKKESFPLTVTSAQKNPTAFYLCASRIAGYPEAFFGQGTRLTVV.

The chain joins TRBV9 to TRBJ2-7, with 13 bases fitting TRBD2. Germline CDR1 and CDR2: SGDLS and YYNGEE. The length of the CDR3 is 16 residues. The trim removed 4 bases at V and 6 bases at J, leaving 10 bases unmatched. CDR3 coding DNA: TGTGCCAGCAGCCTCTGGACTAGCGGGAGTTTACGCGAGCAGTACTTC. Translation gives CASSLWTSGSLREQYF.

The chain has TRBV28 and TRBJ2-1, with D tentatively TRBD2 (7 bases). The CDR3 loop spans 12 amino acids. Trimming stripped 3 bases from V and 12 bases from J, with 12 bases between. In germline, CDR1 is MDHEN, CDR2 SYDVKM. The CDR3 DNA sequence: TGTGCCAGCAGTTTTCAGGGGAGGGGGCAGTTCTTC. It codes for CASSFQGRGQFF.

This clone was picked up a small number of times. This chain connects TRBV28 to TRBJ2-2; D unresolved. Germline-derived CDR1 and CDR2 are MDHEN and SYDVKM. V was shortened by 6 bases and J by 6 bases, with 14 bases between the two germline ends. CDR3 size: 14 residues. CDR3 in DNA: TGTGCCAGCAGCCCCACGACTGTTTCCGGGGAGCTGTTTTTT. Its protein product is CASSPTTVSGELFF.

The gene calls are TRBV30 and TRBJ2-1; 8 bases align to TRBD1. J was trimmed by 11 bases and V by 5 bases; bases with no gene match: 17. Per the germline V gene, CDR1 is GTSNPN and CDR2 is SVGIG (reference sequence). The CDR3 loop spans 15 amino acids. The DNA for the CDR3 is TGTGCCTGGGGCGCCCAGCCCCGGGGACAGGCCAAGCAGTTCTTC. Its protein is CAWGAQPRGQAKQFF.

The gene calls are TRBV4-2 and TRBJ2-7; 7 nucleotides agree with TRBD2. The V segment lost 2 bases and the J segment 5 bases; nucleotides outside the gene matches: 12. Germline-derived CDR1 and CDR2 are LGHNA and YNFKEQ. The CDR3 sequence is 16 residues long. CDR3 region: CASSQPMGGVRDEQYF. In DNA, the CDR3 is TGTGCCAGCAGCCAACCGATGGGGGGGGTTCGGGACGAGCAGTACTTC.

This chain links TRBV2 with TRBJ1-1; D might be TRBD1 (6 bases). The CDR3 covers 15 residues. Germline V gene lookup returns CDR1 SNHLY and CDR2 FYNNEI. V was clipped by 6 bases and J by 5 bases, with 19 bases between them. CDR3 in DNA: TGTGCCAGCAGGAGGACGCGGGGGGCAGGTACTGAAGCTTTCTTT. It translates to CASRRTRGAGTEAFF.

This rearrangement joins TRBV4-1 to TRBJ1-4, with 7 positions matching TRBD1. The trim removed 1 base at V and 3 bases at J, leaving 2 bases unmatched. The germline CDR1 and CDR2 sequences are MGHRA and YSYEKL. This CDR3 region has 15 residues. The CDR3 DNA sequence: TGCGCCAGCAGCCAAGTGCAGGGGGCTAATGAAAAACTGTTTTTT. Its translation is CASSQVQGANEKLFF.

Here the CDR3 reads CASSEALGSLYTEAFF. Here the CDR3 DNA reads TGTGCCAGCAGTGAAGCGCTGGGGAGTCTGTACACTGAAGCTTTCTTT. V is TRBV6-1 and J is TRBJ1-1; unclear D gene. V was trimmed by 0 bases and J by 3 bases, leaving 14 bases between them. This CDR3 spans 16 amino acids. Germline values: CDR1 MNHNS, CDR2 SASEGT.

The rearrangement joins TRBV19 to TRBJ1-1; D is uncertain. The CDR3 is made up of 16 amino acids. CDR1 and CDR2 from the germline V gene are LNHDA and SQIVND (reference sequence). The V gene lost 2 bases and the J gene lost 4 bases, with 17 bases spanning the gap. As DNA, the CDR3 is TGTGCCAGTAGTATATCCCCGACGAGAGGTTCCACTGAAGCTTTCTTT. This gives the protein CASSISPTRGSTEAFF. The whole variable domain, remainder taken from reference TRBV19 and TRBJ1-1, is DGGITQSPKYLFRKEGQNVTLSCEQNLNHDAMYWYRQDPGQGLRLIYYSQIVNDFQKGDIAEGYSVSREKKESFPLTVTSAQKNPTAFYLCASSISPTRGSTEAFFGQGTRLTVV.

The chain combines TRBV11-2 with TRBJ1-4, with D unclear. Looked up from germline, CDR1 is SGHAT and CDR2 is FQNNGV. The CDR3 has 15 amino acids. V was trimmed by 5 bases and J by 3 bases, leaving 13 bases between them. CDR3 sequence: CASSPLEGSNEKLFF. CDR3 sequence (DNA): TGTGCCAGCAGCCCCTTGGAGGGATCTAATGAAAAACTGTTTTTT.

The chain has TRBV5-8 and TRBJ2-1; D perhaps matches TRBD2 (6 bases). This CDR3 comprises 16 residues. V was clipped by 5 bases and J by 2 bases, with 17 bases between them. Germline-derived CDR1 and CDR2 are SGHTS and YDEGEE. The CDR3 sequence: CASSSSFGEAYNEQFF. CDR3 DNA: TGTGCCAGCAGTTCCTCCTTTGGGGAGGCCTACAATGAGCAGTTCTTC.

The V and J genes are TRBV9 and TRBJ2-2; 13 nucleotides match TRBD2. V lost 4 bases to trimming and J lost 1 base; unmatched junction nucleotides: 13. The CDR3 runs 20 residues. The germline V gene encodes CDR1 SGDLS and CDR2 YYNGEE. CDR3 nucleotide sequence: TGTGCCAGCAGCCCCTCAGATGGACTAGCGGGAGCTATGAACACCGGGGAGCTGTTTTTT. Amino acid sequence: CASSPSDGLAGAMNTGELFF.

J is TRBJ2-3 and V is TRBV5-8; tentatively, D is TRBD1 (5 bases). V was trimmed by 1 base and J by 4 bases, leaving 13 bases between them. Per the germline V gene, CDR1 is SGHTS and CDR2 is YDEGEE. CDR3 length: 15 residues. The CDR3: CASSLTRERADTQYF. Written as DNA, the CDR3 is TGTGCCAGCAGCTTGACCAGGGAAAGGGCAGATACGCAGTATTTT.

V and J are TRBV7-9 and TRBJ2-1; 10 bases are a match to TRBD2. CDR3 length: 17 residues. From germline, CDR1 is SEHNR and CDR2 FQNEAQ (reference sequence). V dropped 8 bases and J dropped 0; count of bases not matched to a gene: 10. CDR3 protein: CASDRLAGPSSYNEQFF. CDR3 in DNA: TGTGCCAGCGATAGACTAGCGGGCCCCAGCTCCTACAATGAGCAGTTCTTC.